This is a list of T cell receptor beta chains from one sample in a study of blood T cell repertoires in COVID-19. The protocol was immunoSEQ multiplex PCR, while the TCRdb copy is restricted to in-frame clones and leaves out a portion. The sample contains some 460,000 clones, around 90% of which appear only once. The sample comprised PBMCs or T cells enriched from blood (not recorded which). All receptors derive from a woman younger than 30 with acute COVID-19. CDR3s include the opening cysteine and the closing phenylalanine or tryptophan. Each record gives: clone size, J gene, D gene, V gene, CDR3 protein, CDR3 DNA. A D gene is named only where the DNA matches it firmly. Clone size is stated in some rows and not others, as once, few, many or a class when expanded.

once | TRBJ2-3 | NA | TRBV27 | CASSLSGGPTDTQYF | TGTGCCAGCAGTCTGTCGGGGGGCCCCACAGATACGCAGTATTTT
once | TRBJ2-5 | NA | TRBV7-7 | CASSPWTGQETQYF | TGTGCTAGCAGCCCCTGGACGGGACAAGAGACCCAGTACTTC
NA | TRBJ1-2 | TRBD1 | TRBV27 | CASSHTGQGDYGYTF | TGTGCCAGCAGTCACACCGGACAGGGGGACTATGGCTACACCTTC
few | TRBJ1-2 | TRBD1 | TRBV5-4 | CASSPGQFGTNYGYTF | TGTGCCAGCAGCCCGGGACAGTTCGGTACGAACTATGGCTACACCTTC
NA | TRBJ1-2 | NA | TRBV4-1 | CASSQRGGYTF | TGCGCCAGCAGCCAAAGGGGTGGCTACACCTTC
once | TRBJ1-6 | NA | TRBV27 | CASKGGVYDSYNSPLHF | TGTGCCAGCAAAGGAGGGGTCTACGACTCTTATAATTCACCCCTCCACTTT
NA | TRBJ2-1 | TRBD1 | TRBV10-1 | CASSEGQGAADEQFF | TGCGCCAGCAGTGAGGGACAGGGGGCGGCGGATGAGCAGTTCTTC
NA | TRBJ2-1 | NA | TRBV12-5 | CASGLDGWTKGEQFF | TGTGCTAGTGGTTTGGACGGGTGGACTAAGGGTGAGCAGTTCTTC
NA | TRBJ1-2 | NA | TRBV2 | CASSPAPRGNYGYTF | TGTGCCAGCAGTCCTGCTCCACGGGGTAACTATGGCTACACCTTC
NA | TRBJ2-3 | NA | TRBV4-1 | CASSLVGTSTDTQYF | TGCGCCAGCAGCCTCGTGGGGACAAGCACAGATACGCAGTATTTT
NA | TRBJ2-2 | NA | TRBV27 | CASRGPAGELFF | TGTGCCAGCAGGGGGCCCGCCGGGGAGCTGTTTTTT
NA | TRBJ1-3 | NA | TRBV5-5 | CASSLGRGGNTIYF | TGTGCCAGCAGCTTGGGCAGGGGTGGAAACACCATATATTTT
NA | TRBJ1-6 | TRBD1 | TRBV18 | CASSLSGTGNSPLHF | TGTGCCAGCTCGCTCTCCGGGACAGGGAATTCACCCCTCCACTTT
once | TRBJ2-5 | NA | TRBV12-3/TRBV12-4 | CASSRAAGTQYF | TGTGCCAGCAGCCGGGCGGCGGGGACCCAGTACTTC
NA | TRBJ2-7 | NA | TRBV6-5 | CASSFTGNEQYF | TGTGCCAGCAGTTTTACAGGGAACGAGCAGTACTTC
NA | TRBJ1-4 | NA | TRBV25-1 | CASSDTQRSTNEKLFF | TGTGCCAGCAGTGATACTCAACGCTCAACTAATGAAAAACTGTTTTTT
NA | TRBJ1-2 | NA | TRBV2 | CATPIPGWAGYTF | TGTGCCACTCCAATCCCGGGGTGGGCTGGCTACACCTTC
once | TRBJ1-2 | NA | TRBV4-1 | CASSQVTSYGYTF | TGCGCCAGCAGCCAAGTGACAAGCTATGGCTACACCTTC
NA | TRBJ1-2 | NA | TRBV25-1 | CASSDSNYGYTF | TGTGCCAGCAGTGACAGTAACTATGGCTACACCTTC
NA | TRBJ1-5 | NA | TRBV7-2 | CASSLSSQPQHF | TGTGCCAGCAGCTTGAGTAGCCAGCCCCAGCATTTT
NA | TRBJ2-2 | NA | TRBV3-1/TRBV3-2 | CASSEGQNTGELFF | TGTGCCAGCAGCGAGGGACAGAACACCGGGGAGCTGTTTTTT
NA | TRBJ1-2 | NA | TRBV29-1 | CSVGEGTERRGGYTF | TGCAGCGTTGGGGAAGGTACGGAGAGACGGGGTGGCTACACCTTC
NA | TRBJ2-1 | TRBD2 | TRBV2 | CASRKGLAGGQEPYNEQFF | TGTGCCAGCAGGAAAGGACTAGCGGGGGGTCAAGAGCCCTACAATGAGCAGTTCTTC
NA | TRBJ2-7 | TRBD1 | TRBV7-2 | CASSLNRGPYEQYF | TGTGCCAGCAGCTTAAATAGGGGGCCCTACGAGCAGTACTTC
NA | TRBJ1-1 | NA | TRBV6-2/TRBV6-3 | CASSDRYEAFF | TGTGCCAGCAGTGACAGGTATGAAGCTTTCTTT
NA | TRBJ1-5 | NA | TRBV2 | CASKTGSLGQPQHF | TGTGCCAGTAAAACAGGGAGCCTGGGTCAGCCCCAGCATTTT
NA | TRBJ1-2 | NA | TRBV19 | CASSEQNYGYTF | TGTGCCAGTAGTGAACAGAACTATGGCTACACCTTC
NA | TRBJ1-1 | NA | TRBV5-1 | CASSFSGTEAFF | TGCGCCAGCAGCTTTTCGGGGACTGAAGCTTTCTTT
NA | TRBJ2-1 | TRBD2 | TRBV6-5 | CASSYILAVNEQFF | TGTGCCAGCAGTTACATACTAGCGGTGAATGAGCAGTTCTTC
NA | TRBJ2-7 | TRBD1 | TRBV6-5 | CASSWRQGAHEQYF | TGTGCCAGCAGTTGGAGACAGGGGGCCCACGAGCAGTACTTC
NA | TRBJ2-7 | TRBD1 | TRBV12-3/TRBV12-4 | CASSRTGSEQYF | TGTGCCAGCAGCCGGACAGGGAGTGAGCAGTACTTC
NA | TRBJ2-2 | TRBD2 | TRBV7-2 | CASSLTSGRTGELFF | TGTGCCAGCAGCTTAACTAGCGGGAGGACCGGGGAGCTGTTTTTT
NA | TRBJ2-1 | NA | TRBV9 | CASSVVWRDEQFF | TGTGCCAGCAGCGTAGTTTGGAGGGATGAGCAGTTCTTC
NA | TRBJ2-1 | TRBD2 | TRBV6-4 | CASSEGTSDSSYNEQFF | TGTGCCAGCAGTGAAGGGACTAGTGATAGCTCCTACAATGAGCAGTTCTTC
NA | TRBJ2-7 | TRBD1 | TRBV19 | CASSIGTGSEQYF | TGTGCCAGTAGTATAGGGACAGGGTCTGAGCAGTACTTC
NA | TRBJ1-3 | NA | TRBV11-2 | CASSPDSSSGNTIYF | TGTGCCAGCAGCCCCGACAGCAGCTCTGGAAACACCATATATTTT
NA | TRBJ1-4 | NA | TRBV2 | CASSAQGIGEKLFF | TGTGCCAGCAGTGCCCAGGGGATCGGGGAAAAACTGTTTTTT
NA | TRBJ1-2 | TRBD1 | TRBV28 | CASSLRGLYYGYTF | TGTGCCAGCAGCCTCAGGGGGTTATACTATGGCTACACCTTC
NA | TRBJ1-5 | NA | TRBV25-1 | CASSGQYSNQPQHF | TGTGCCAGCAGTGGGCAGTATAGCAATCAGCCCCAGCATTTT
NA | TRBJ2-5 | NA | TRBV5-1 | CASSLATGVGETQYF | TGCGCCAGCAGCTTGGCAACGGGAGTGGGGGAGACCCAGTACTTC
NA | TRBJ2-5 | TRBD2 | TRBV4-2 | CASSPTAIPSWDKRGGLVETQYF | TGTGCCAGCAGCCCTACCGCGATTCCGTCGTGGGATAAACGGGGGGGCTTAGTAGAGACCCAGTACTTC
NA | TRBJ2-3 | NA | TRBV29-1 | CSVTDWIDTDTQYF | TGCAGCGTCACCGACTGGATTGACACAGATACGCAGTATTTT
NA | TRBJ2-2 | NA | TRBV19 | CASQQGRTGELFF | TGTGCCAGTCAACAGGGCCGCACCGGGGAGCTGTTTTTT
NA | TRBJ1-5 | TRBD1 | TRBV27 | CASSPQGDSNQPQHF | TGTGCCAGCAGTCCCCAGGGGGACAGCAATCAGCCCCAGCATTTT
NA | TRBJ1-2 | NA | TRBV29-1 | CSVPLGGGYGYTF | TGCAGCGTCCCTCTGGGGGGTGGCTATGGCTACACCTTC
NA | TRBJ1-4 | NA | TRBV5-8 | CASSSWVGSGEKLFF | TGTGCCAGCAGCTCCTGGGTCGGGTCGGGGGAAAAACTGTTTTTT
NA | TRBJ1-2 | NA | TRBV19 | CASSMEGSVNYGYTF | TGTGCCAGTAGTATGGAGGGCAGCGTCAACTATGGCTACACCTTC
NA | TRBJ1-6 | NA | TRBV19 | CASSFLTGSDSPLHF | TGTGCCAGTAGTTTTTTAACAGGGTCGGATTCACCCCTCCACTTT
NA | TRBJ2-1 | TRBD1 | TRBV5-6 | CASSFGTGVNEQFF | TGTGCCAGCAGCTTCGGGACAGGGGTTAATGAGCAGTTCTTC
NA | TRBJ2-5 | TRBD1 | TRBV15 | CATSRGDRDPIRETQYF | TGTGCCACCAGCAGGGGTGACAGGGATCCTATTAGGGAGACCCAGTACTTC